This paragraph covers one T cell receptor (beta chain) sequence. The entry originates in a study of cytomegalovirus exposure and HLA in healthy donors. Researchers ran the PCR with 60 Vbeta and 13 Jbeta primers. The repertoire was sequenced with immunoSEQ multiplex PCR; TCRdb's copy has only in-frame clones and lacks some. The profile shows roughly 250,000 clones, 84% of them singletons. V lost 0 bases, J lost 10 bases, and 19 bases lay in between. Germline V gene sequence: CDR1 LGHNA, CDR2 YSLEER. CDR3 size: 16 residues. The source material was PBMCs. This chain links TRBV4-3 with TRBJ2-1, with D perhaps matching TRBD2 (7 bases). This receptor was taken from a woman aged 40 to 55 in good health and CMV-seropositive. The CDR3 region has the DNA TGCGCCAGCAGCCAAGATGTGGCGCGGGGGCCGGGGGAGCAGTTCTTC. Protein: CASSQDVARGPGEQFF.